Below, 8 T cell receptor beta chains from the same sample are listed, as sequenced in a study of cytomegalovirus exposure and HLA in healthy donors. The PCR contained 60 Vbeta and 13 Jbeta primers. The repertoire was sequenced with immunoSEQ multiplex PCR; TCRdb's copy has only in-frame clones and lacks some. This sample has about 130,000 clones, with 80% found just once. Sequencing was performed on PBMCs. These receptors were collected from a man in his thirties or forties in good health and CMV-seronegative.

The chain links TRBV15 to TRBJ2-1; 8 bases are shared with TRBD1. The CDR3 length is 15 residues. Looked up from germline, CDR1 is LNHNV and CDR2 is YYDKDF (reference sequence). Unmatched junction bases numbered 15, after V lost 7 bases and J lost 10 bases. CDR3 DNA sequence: TGTGCCACCAACCCCCTGTCCGGACAGGGTCTCGAGCAGTTCTTC. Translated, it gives CATNPLSGQGLEQFF.

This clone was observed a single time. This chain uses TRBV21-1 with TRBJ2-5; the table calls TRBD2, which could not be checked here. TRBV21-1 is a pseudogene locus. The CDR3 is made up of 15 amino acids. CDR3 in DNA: TGTGCCAGCAGGCTAGCGGGGGGACTTCAACAGACCCAGTACTTC. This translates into CASRLAGGLQQTQYF.

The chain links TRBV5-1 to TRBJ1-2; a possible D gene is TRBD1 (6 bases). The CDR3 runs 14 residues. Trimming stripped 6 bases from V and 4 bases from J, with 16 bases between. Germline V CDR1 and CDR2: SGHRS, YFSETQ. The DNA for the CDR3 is TGCGCCAGCAAAAACAGGGACGGAGTCTATGGCTACACCTTC. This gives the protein CASKNRDGVYGYTF.

CDR3 loop: CASSKPDRGFLETQYF. In DNA form, the CDR3 reads TGTGCCAGTAGTAAGCCGGACAGGGGCTTCTTGGAGACCCAGTACTTC. The gene calls are TRBV19 and TRBJ2-5; 9 nucleotides agree with TRBD1. CDR1 is LNHDA, CDR2 SQIVND, per germline (reference sequence). The length of the CDR3 is 16 residues. J was trimmed by 5 bases and V by 4 bases; bases with no gene match: 11.

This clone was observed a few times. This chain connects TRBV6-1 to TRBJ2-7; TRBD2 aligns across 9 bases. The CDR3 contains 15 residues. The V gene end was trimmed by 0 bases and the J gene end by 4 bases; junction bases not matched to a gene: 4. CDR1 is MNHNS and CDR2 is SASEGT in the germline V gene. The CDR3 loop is CASSEAWRGGYEQYF. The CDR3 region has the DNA TGTGCCAGCAGTGAAGCTTGGCGGGGGGGATACGAGCAGTACTTC.

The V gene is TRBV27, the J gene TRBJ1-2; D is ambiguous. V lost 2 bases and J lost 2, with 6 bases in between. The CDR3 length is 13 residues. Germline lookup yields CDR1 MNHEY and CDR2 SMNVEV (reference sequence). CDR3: CASSLNSNYGYTF. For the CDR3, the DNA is TGTGCCAGCAGTTTAAATTCAAACTATGGCTACACCTTC.

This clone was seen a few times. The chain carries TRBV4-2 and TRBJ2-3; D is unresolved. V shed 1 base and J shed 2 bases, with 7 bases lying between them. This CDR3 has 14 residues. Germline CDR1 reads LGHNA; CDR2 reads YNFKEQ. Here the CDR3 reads CASSQAATTDTQYF. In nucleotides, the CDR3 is TGTGCCAGCAGCCAAGCTGCTACCACAGATACGCAGTATTTT.

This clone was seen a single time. CDR3 residues: CASKWTGPSTDTQYF. CDR3 nucleotide sequence: TGTGCCAGCAAGTGGACAGGGCCGAGCACAGATACGCAGTATTTT. The V gene is TRBV28, the J gene TRBJ2-3, with TRBD1 matching 8 bases. The CDR3 covers 15 residues. V shed 7 bases and J 0 bases; nucleotides not matched to a gene: 6. Per the germline V gene, CDR1 is MDHEN and CDR2 is SYDVKM.